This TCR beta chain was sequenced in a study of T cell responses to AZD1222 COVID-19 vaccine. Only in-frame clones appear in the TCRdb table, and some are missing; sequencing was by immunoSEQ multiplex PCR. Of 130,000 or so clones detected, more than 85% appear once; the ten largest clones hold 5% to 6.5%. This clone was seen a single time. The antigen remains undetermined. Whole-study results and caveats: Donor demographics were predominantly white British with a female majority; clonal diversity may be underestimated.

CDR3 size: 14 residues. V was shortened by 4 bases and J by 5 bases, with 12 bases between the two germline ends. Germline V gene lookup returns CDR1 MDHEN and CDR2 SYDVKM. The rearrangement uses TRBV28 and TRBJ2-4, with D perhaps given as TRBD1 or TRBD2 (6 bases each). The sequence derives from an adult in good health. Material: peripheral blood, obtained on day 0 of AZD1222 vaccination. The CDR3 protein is CASSSLRGENIQYF. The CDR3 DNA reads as TGTGCCAGCAGTTCCCTAAGGGGGGAAAACATTCAGTACTTC.